The 12 T cell receptor beta chains in this list originate from one sample, sequenced in a study of sequential checkpoint blockade in melanoma. As to treatment: randomized to nivolumab then ipilimumab (arm A) or the reverse (arm B). The repertoire was sequenced with immunoSEQ multiplex PCR; TCRdb's copy has only in-frame clones and lacks some. The sample carries about 9,200 clones, roughly 25% recorded once. This specimen consisted of tumor tissue (inferred from file names), obtained from a patient given nivolumab and ipilimumab in sequence. These receptors came from a human donor with melanoma.

This clone is classed as medium-sized. This sequence joins TRBV10-3 and TRBJ1-1; 8 nucleotides align to TRBD1. Looked up from germline, CDR1 is ENHRY and CDR2 is SYGVKD. The V and J ends lost 0 bases and 0 bases, in that order; junction bases with no gene match: 9. This CDR3 comprises 18 residues. This CDR3 reads CAISESGFRTGLNTEAFF. Here the CDR3 DNA reads TGTGCCATCAGTGAGTCGGGTTTTAGGACAGGGCTGAACACTGAAGCTTTCTTT.

Relative to its sample, this clone is medium-sized. J is TRBJ2-1 and V is TRBV14; D possibly matches TRBD1 or TRBD2 (6 bases each). V lost 4 bases and J 9 bases, leaving 19 bases between the germline ends. This CDR3 is 15 amino acids long. CDR1 and CDR2 from the germline V gene are SGHDN and FVKESK. This chain's CDR3 is CASSPYTGALGEQFF. CDR3 sequence (DNA): TGTGCCAGCAGCCCCTATACGGGGGCCCTCGGTGAGCAGTTCTTC.

V is TRBV10-2 and J is TRBJ1-2; D not certain. CDR1 and CDR2 (germline): WSHSY, SAAADI. V gave up 0 bases and J gave up 4 bases, with 3 bases separating them. The CDR3 totals 12 residues. The CDR3 is CASSESIYGYTF. CDR3 DNA sequence: TGCGCCAGCAGTGAGTCTATCTATGGCTACACCTTC.

This chain links TRBV7-5 with TRBJ2-3; whether TRBD1, the table's D call, matches the DNA was not checked. TRBV7-5 is termed a pseudogene. This CDR3 is 17 amino acids long. CDR3 in DNA: TGTGCCAGCAGCTTTCAGGGGCAGGGGGGTGGCACAGATACGCAGTATTTT. Encoded protein: CASSFQGQGGGTDTQYF.

This clone was observed a few times. The chain joins TRBV11-3 to TRBJ1-1, with unresolved D. Per the germline V gene, CDR1 is SGHNT and CDR2 is YENEEA. This CDR3 comprises 15 residues. Trimming stripped 2 bases from V and 6 bases from J, with 16 bases between. In DNA form, the CDR3 reads TGTGCCAGCAGCTTAAGGGTTCATGGGCGGGCTGAAGCTTTCTTT. It specifies CASSLRVHGRAEAFF. Combining the CDR3 with reference TRBV11-3 and TRBJ1-1 gives the whole variable domain EAGVVQSPRYKIIEKKQPVAFWCNPISGHNTLYWYLQNLGQGPELLIRYENEEAVDDSQLPKDRFSAERLKGVDSTLKIQPAELGDSAVYLCASSLRVHGRAEAFFGQGTRLTVV.

The CDR3: CASSLLPLAGGDNEQFF. CDR3 coding DNA: TGCGCCAGCAGCTTGCTACCACTAGCGGGGGGTGACAATGAGCAGTTCTTC. The V gene is TRBV5-1, the J gene TRBJ2-1; 12 nucleotides match TRBD2. The V and J ends lost 1 base and 5 bases, in that order; junction bases with no gene match: 7. Germline V gene sequence: CDR1 SGHRS, CDR2 YFSETQ. The CDR3 has 17 residues.

The chain combines TRBV6-8 with TRBJ1-5; D is uncertain. This CDR3 is 15 amino acids long. Trimming stripped 6 bases from V and 0 bases from J, with 12 bases between. The germline V gene encodes CDR1 MNHGY and CDR2 SAAAGT. The CDR3 bases are TGTGCCAGCAGACCCGCCGATTATAGCAATCAGCCCCAGCATTTT. It specifies CASRPADYSNQPQHF.

The genes are TRBV5-1 and TRBJ2-6, with D tentatively TRBD1 (6 bases). V was shortened by 1 base and J by 0 bases, with 20 bases between the two germline ends. The CDR3 spans 20 residues. The V gene's germline CDR1 is SGHRS and CDR2 YFSETQ. The CDR3 bases are TGCGCCAGCAGCTTGATGGGCCCGGACAGCGCCAGCTCTGGGGCCAACGTCCTGACTTTC. Amino acids: CASSLMGPDSASSGANVLTF.

This chain joins TRBV19 and TRBJ2-5; the D is unclear. Germline V lookup: CDR1 LNHDA, CDR2 SQIVND (reference sequence). V lost 0 bases, J lost 4 bases, and 9 bases lay in between. The CDR3 has 14 amino acids. CDR3 sequence reads: CASSIDVWAETQYF. In nucleotides, the CDR3 is TGTGCCAGTAGTATAGATGTCTGGGCAGAGACCCAGTACTTC. Complete variable domain (other parts from reference TRBV19 and TRBJ2-5): DGGITQSPKYLFRKEGQNVTLSCEQNLNHDAMYWYRQDPGQGLRLIYYSQIVNDFQKGDIAEGYSVSREKKESFPLTVTSAQKNPTAFYLCASSIDVWAETQYFGPGTRLLVL.

This clone was counted a few times. J is TRBJ2-2 and V is TRBV10-2, with D tentatively TRBD2 (6 bases). The CDR3 is made up of 15 amino acids. CDR1 WSHSY and CDR2 SAAADI come from the germline V gene. The V gene lost 4 bases and the J gene lost 1 base, with 10 bases spanning the gap. CDR3 sequence: CASSGGLGNTGELFF. CDR3 bases: TGCGCCAGCAGTGGGGGACTGGGGAACACCGGGGAGCTGTTTTTT.

This clone occurred a few times. J is TRBJ1-2 and V is TRBV11-3; 9 nucleotides match TRBD1. Germline-derived CDR1 and CDR2 are SGHNT and YENEEA. CDR3 length equals 16 residues. V gave up 5 bases and J gave up 8 bases; unmatched junction bases: 15. The CDR3 spells CASSPPGQGPLRGYTF. CDR3 sequence (DNA): TGTGCCAGCAGCCCACCGGGACAGGGTCCCCTGCGGGGCTACACCTTC.

The chain recombines TRBV29-1 with TRBJ1-2, with 7 bases lining up with TRBD1. The CDR3 is 13 amino acids. The ends lost 7 bases at V and 6 bases at J; junction bases unmatched: 11. Germline V lookup: CDR1 SQVTM, CDR2 ANQGSEA. Written as DNA, the CDR3 is TGCAGCGCCGAGGGAGGGGGCTTTGATGGCTACACCTTC. Its translation is CSAEGGGFDGYTF.